This T cell receptor beta chain was observed in a study of Graves' ophthalmopathy and Graves' hyperthyroidism. Turning to the study itself: Over 18 months of follow-up, stable hyperthyroidism required that no ophthalmopathy appear.

Amplification of TCR beta CDR3 regions used RNA transcripts. Second-round multiplex PCR followed a first-round RT-PCR using HTBI primers. MiXCR was run by TCRdb on the multiplex PCR reads, yielding one entry per CDR3 protein. Of around 520,000 distinct CDR3 sequences in the sample, 35% to 40% were seen once. The CDR3 has 12 residues. Trimming at V came to 8 bases and at J to 8 bases, leaving 10 bases not matched to a gene. The germline gives CDR1 SQVTM, CDR2 ANQGSEA. Whole-study findings and limits: A majority of expanded thyroid clonotypes exceeding 0.001 frequency were likewise present in blood.

As concerns this clonotype: The antigen remains unidentified.

This chain joins TRBV29-1 and TRBJ1-2; 8 bases match TRBD1. The TCR originated in an adult man with Graves' hyperthyroidism. Material for sequencing was peripheral blood or thyroid tissue (not recorded which). The CDR3 sequence is CSLSWGTGGYTF. CDR3 DNA: TGCAGCTTGAGCTGGGGGACAGGAGGCTACACCTTC.